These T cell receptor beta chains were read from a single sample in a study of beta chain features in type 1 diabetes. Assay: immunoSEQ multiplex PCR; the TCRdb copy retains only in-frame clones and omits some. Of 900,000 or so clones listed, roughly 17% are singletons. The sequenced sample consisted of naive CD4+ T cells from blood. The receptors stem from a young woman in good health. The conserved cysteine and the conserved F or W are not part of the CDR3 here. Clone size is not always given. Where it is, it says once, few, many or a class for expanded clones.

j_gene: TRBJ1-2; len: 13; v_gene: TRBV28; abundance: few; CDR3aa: ASSLDGSYRDGYT
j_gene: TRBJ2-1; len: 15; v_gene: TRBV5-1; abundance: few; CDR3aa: ASSYGLAGYTYNEQF
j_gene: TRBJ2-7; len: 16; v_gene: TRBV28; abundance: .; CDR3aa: ASSLYGWKRGGSYEQY
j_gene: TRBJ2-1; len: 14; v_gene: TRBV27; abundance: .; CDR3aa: ASSLLGLSSYNEQF
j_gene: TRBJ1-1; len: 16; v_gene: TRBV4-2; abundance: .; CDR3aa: ASSQDPPTGLGNTEAF
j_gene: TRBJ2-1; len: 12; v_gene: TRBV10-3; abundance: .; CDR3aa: APPGQGVSNEQF
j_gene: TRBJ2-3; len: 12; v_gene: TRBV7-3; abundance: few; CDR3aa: ASSLGLDWDTQY
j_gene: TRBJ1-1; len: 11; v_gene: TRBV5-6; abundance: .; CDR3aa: ASSPTWNTEAF
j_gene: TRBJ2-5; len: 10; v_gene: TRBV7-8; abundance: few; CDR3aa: ASSPLEETQY
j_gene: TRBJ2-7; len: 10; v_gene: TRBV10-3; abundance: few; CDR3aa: AIGGQYYEQY
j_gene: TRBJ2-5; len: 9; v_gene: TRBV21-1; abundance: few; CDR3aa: ASSKNQEVY
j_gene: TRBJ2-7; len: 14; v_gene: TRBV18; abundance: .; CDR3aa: ASSPIGAGGGYEQY
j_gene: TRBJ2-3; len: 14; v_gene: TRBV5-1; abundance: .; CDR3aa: ASSGTTSGSTDTQY
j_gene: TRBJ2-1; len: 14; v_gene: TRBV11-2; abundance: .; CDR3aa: ASNLIAGGPGNEQF
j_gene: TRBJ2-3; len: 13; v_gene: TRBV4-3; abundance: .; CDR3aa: ASSQETRSTDTQY
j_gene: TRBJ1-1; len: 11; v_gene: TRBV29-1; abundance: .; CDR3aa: SVAPGENTEAF
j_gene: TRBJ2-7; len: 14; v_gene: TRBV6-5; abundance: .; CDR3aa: ASSYSMGGATYEQY
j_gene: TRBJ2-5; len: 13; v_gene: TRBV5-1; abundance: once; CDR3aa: ASSLVTSGQETQY
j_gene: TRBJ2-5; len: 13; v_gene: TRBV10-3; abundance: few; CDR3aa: AISDQIRTQETQY
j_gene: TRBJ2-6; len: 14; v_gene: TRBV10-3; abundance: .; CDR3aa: AISDIVGTGANVLT
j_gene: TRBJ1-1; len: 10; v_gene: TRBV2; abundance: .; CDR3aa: ASTGRNTEAF
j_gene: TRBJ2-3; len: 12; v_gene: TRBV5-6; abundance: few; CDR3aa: ASSSKAGADTQY
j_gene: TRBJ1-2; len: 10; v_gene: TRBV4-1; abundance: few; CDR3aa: ASSDSGYGYT
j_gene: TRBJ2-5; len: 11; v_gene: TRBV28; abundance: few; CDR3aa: ASSPPGQETQY
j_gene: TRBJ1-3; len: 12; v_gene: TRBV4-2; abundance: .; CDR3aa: ASSQLNSGNTIY
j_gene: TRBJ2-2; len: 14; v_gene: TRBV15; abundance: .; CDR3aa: ATSREGGMNTGELF
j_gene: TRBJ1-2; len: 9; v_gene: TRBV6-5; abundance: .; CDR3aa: ASSSLYGYT
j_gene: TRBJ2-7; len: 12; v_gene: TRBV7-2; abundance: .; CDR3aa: ASSARLVSYEQY
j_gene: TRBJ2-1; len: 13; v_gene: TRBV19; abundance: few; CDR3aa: ASLRTTGGYNEQF
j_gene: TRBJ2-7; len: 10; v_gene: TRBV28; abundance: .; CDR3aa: AGSPDMREQY
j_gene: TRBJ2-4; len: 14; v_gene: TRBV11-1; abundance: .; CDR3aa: ASSGYRGQMGNIQY
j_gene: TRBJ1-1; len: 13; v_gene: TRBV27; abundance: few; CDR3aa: ASTQQGASGTEAF
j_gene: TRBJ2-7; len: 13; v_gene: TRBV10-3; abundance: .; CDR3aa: ASIDPGQRLYEQY
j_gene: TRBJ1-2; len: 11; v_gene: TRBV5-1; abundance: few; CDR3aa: ASSLAGRGGYT
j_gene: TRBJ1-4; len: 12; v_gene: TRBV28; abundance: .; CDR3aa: ASRRQGSGEKLF
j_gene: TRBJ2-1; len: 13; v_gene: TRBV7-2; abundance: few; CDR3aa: ASSLSQTPRSFLF
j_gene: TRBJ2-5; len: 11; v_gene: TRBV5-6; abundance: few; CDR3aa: ASSLGPKETQY
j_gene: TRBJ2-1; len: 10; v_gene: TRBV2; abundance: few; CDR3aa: ASSEASWEQF
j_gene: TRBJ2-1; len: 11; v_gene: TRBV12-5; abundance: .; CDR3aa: ASGLDGPIEQF
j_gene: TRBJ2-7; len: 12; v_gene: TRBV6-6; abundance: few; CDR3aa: ASMPRGGSHEQY
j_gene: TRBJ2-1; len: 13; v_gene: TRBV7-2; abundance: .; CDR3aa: ASSGGLAGANEQF
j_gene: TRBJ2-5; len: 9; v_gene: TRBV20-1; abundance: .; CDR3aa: SANLPVAQY
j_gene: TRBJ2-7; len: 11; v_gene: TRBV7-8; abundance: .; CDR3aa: ASGLDRYYEQY
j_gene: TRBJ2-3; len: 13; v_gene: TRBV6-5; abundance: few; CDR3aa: ASSLPGGSRATQY
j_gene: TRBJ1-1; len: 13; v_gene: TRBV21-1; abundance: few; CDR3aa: ASSETLPGTGKAF
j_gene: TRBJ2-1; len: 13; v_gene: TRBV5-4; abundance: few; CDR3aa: ASSLGQGGLYEQF